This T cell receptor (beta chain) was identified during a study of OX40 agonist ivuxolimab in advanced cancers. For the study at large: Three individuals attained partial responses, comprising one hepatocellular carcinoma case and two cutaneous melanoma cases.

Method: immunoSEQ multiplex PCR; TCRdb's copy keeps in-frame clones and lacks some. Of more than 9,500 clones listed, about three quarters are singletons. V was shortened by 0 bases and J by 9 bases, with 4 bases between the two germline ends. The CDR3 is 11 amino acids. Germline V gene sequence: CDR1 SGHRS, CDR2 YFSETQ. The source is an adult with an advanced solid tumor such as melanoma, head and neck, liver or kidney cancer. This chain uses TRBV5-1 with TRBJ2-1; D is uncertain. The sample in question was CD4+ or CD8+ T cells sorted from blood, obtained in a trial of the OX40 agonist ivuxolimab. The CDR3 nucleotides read TGCGCCAGCAGCTTGGGCCCTGAGCAGTTCTTC. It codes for CASSLGPEQFF. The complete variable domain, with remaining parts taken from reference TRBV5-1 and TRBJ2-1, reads KAGVTQTPRYLIKTRGQQVTLSCSPISGHRSVSWYQQTPGQGLQFLFEYFSETQRNKGNFPGRFSGRQFSNSRSEMNVSTLELGDSALYLCASSLGPEQFFGPGTRLTVL.